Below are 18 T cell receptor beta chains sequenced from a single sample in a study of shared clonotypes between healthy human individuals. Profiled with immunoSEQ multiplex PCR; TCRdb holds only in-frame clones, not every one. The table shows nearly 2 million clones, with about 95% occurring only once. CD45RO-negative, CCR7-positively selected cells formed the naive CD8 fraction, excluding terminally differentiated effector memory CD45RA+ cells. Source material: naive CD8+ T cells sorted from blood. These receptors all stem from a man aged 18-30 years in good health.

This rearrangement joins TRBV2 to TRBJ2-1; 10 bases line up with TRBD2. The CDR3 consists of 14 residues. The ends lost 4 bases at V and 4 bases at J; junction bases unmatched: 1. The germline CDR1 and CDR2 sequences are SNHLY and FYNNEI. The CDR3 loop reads CASSGSGRYNEQFF. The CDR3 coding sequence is TGTGCCAGCAGTGGTAGCGGGAGGTACAATGAGCAGTTCTTC.

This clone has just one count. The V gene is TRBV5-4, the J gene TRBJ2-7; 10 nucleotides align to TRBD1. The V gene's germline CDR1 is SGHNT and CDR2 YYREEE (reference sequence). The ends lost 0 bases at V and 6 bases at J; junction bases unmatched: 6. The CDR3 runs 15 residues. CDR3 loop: CASSLVVTGGAEQYF. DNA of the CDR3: TGTGCCAGCAGCTTGGTTGTGACAGGGGGCGCCGAGCAGTACTTC.

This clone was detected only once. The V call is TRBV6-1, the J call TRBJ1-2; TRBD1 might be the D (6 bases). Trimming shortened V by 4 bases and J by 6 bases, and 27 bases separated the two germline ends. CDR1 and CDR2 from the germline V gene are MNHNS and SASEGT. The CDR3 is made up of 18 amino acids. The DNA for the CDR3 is TGTGCCAGCAGTGCCCTGGGACAAGGTTTTTACGAATCGGATGGCTACACCTTC. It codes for CASSALGQGFYESDGYTF.

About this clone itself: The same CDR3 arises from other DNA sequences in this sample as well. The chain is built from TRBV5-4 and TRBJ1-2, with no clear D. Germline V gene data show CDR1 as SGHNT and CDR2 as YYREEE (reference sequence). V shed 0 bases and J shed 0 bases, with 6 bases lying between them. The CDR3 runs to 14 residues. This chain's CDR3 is CASSLVGANYGYTF. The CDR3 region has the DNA TGTGCCAGCAGCTTGGTGGGTGCTAACTATGGCTACACCTTC.

CDR3 sequence reads: CASSNWDGNTEAFF. CDR3 bases: TGTGCCAGCAGTAATTGGGACGGGAACACTGAAGCTTTCTTT. The chain uses TRBV6-5 and TRBJ1-1, with D possibly being TRBD1 (5 bases). The CDR3 has 14 residues. Trimming removed 5 bases at V and 1 base at J, with 11 bases between. The germline V gene has CDR1 MNHEY and CDR2 SVGAGI.

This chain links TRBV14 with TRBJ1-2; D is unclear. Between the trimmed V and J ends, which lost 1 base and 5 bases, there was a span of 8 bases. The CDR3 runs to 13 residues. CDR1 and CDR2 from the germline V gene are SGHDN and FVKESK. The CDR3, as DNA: TGTGCCAGCAGCCAAGGAGCTAGATATGGCTACACCTTC. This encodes CASSQGARYGYTF. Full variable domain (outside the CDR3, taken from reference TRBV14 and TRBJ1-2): EAGVTQFPSHSVIEKGQTVTLRCDPISGHDNLYWYRRVMGKEIKFLLHFVKESKQDESGMPNNRFLAERTGGTYSTLKVQPAELEDSGVYFCASSQGARYGYTFGSGTRLTVV.

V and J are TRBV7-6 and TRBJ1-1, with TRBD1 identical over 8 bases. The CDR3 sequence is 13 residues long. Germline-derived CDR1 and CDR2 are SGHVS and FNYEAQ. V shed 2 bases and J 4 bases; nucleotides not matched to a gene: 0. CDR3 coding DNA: TGTGCCAGCAGCTTACAGGGGGCCACTGAAGCTTTCTTT. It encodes CASSLQGATEAFF.

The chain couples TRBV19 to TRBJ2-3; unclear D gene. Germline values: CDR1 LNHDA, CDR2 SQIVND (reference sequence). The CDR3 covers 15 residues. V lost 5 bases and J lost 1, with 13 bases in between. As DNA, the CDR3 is TGTGCCAGTAGTCTCAAAACCATAGGCACAGATACGCAGTATTTT. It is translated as CASSLKTIGTDTQYF.

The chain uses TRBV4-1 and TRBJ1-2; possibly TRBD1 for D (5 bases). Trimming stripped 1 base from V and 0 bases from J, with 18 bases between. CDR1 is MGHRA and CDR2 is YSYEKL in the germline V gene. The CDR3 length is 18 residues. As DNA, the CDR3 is TGCGCCAGCAGCCAAGGCCCGACGGGGCAGCTACCTAACTATGGCTACACCTTC. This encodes CASSQGPTGQLPNYGYTF.

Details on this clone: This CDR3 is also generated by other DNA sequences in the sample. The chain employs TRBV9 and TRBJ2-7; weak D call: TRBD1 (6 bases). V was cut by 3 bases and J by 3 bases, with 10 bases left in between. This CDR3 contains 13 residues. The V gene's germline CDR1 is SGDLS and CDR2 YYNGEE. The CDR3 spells CASSARGGYEQYF. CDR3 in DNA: TGTGCCAGCAGCGCCAGGGGCGGCTACGAGCAGTACTTC.

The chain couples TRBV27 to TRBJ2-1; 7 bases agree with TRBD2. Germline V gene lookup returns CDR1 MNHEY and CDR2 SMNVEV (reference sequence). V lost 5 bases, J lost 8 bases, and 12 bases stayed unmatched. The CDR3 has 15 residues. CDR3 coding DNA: TGTGCCAGCAGTCCCCTAGCGGCCCATTACGATGAGCAGTTCTTC. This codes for CASSPLAAHYDEQFF.

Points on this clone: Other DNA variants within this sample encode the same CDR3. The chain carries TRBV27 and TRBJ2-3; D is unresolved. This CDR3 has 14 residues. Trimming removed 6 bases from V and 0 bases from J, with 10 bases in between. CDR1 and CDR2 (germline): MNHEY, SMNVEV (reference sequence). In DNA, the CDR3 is TGTGCCAGCAGCCTTGGAGTCAGCACAGATACGCAGTATTTT. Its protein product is CASSLGVSTDTQYF.

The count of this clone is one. For the CDR3, the DNA is TGTGCCAGCAGCCAAGAGGGTGGGAGTATAAAGAATTCACCCCTCCACTTT. Translation: CASSQEGGSIKNSPLHF. The genes are TRBV4-2 and TRBJ1-6; D call uncertain. The CDR3 is 17 residues long. With 0 bases removed from V and 7 bases from J, the gap between germline ends came to 16 bases. Germline loops: CDR1 LGHNA, CDR2 YNFKEQ.

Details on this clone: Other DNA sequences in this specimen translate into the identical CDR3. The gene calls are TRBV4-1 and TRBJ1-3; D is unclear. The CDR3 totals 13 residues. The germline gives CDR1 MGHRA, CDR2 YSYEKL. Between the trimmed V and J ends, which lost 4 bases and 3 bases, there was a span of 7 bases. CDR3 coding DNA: TGCGCCAGCAGCCCCCCGGGTGGAAACACCATATATTTT. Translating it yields CASSPPGGNTIYF.

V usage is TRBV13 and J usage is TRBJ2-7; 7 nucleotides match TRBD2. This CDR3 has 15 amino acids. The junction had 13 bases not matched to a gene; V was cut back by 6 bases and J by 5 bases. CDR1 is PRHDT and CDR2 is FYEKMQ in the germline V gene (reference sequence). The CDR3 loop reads CASSNLEPGRDEQYF. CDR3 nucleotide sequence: TGTGCCAGCAGTAACTTAGAGCCAGGGAGGGACGAGCAGTACTTC.

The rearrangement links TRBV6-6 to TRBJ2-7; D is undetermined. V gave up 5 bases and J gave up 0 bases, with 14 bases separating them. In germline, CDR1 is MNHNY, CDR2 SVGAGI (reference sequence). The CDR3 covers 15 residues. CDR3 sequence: CASSTPFQTSYEQYF. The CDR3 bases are TGTGCCAGCAGTACTCCCTTCCAGACCTCCTACGAGCAGTACTTC.

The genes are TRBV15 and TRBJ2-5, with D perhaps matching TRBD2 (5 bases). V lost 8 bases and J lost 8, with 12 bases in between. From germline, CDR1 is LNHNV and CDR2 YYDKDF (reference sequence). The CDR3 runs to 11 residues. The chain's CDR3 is CATFGGSTQYF. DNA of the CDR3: TGTGCCACCTTCGGAGGAAGTACCCAGTACTTC.

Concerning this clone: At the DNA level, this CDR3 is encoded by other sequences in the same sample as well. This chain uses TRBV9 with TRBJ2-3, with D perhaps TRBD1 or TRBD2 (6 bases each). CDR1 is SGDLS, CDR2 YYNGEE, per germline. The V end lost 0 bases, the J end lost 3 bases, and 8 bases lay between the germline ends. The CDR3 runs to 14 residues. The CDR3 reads CASSVVGGTDTQYF. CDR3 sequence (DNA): TGTGCCAGCAGCGTAGTAGGGGGGACAGATACGCAGTATTTT.